Listed here are 23 T cell receptor beta chains from one sample, sequenced in a study of T cells in Graves' hyperthyroidism and ophthalmopathy. RNA transcripts gave rise to amplified TCR beta CDR3 regions. Researchers ran a first-round RT-PCR on the TCR CDR3 using the HTBI primer set. A single record per CDR3 protein comes from TCRdb applying MiXCR to the multiplex PCR reads. The data hold a few hundred thousand distinct CDR3 sequences, with approximately 17% observed a single time. Source material: blood. Source of these receptors: a man younger than 30 with Graves' ophthalmopathy.

This clonotype was counted at least ten times. CDR3 sequence (DNA): TGCGCCAGCAGCCCTCAGACAGGGATGGGCTCCACAGATACGCAGTATTTT. It translates to CASSPQTGMGSTDTQYF. The J gene is TRBJ2-3, the V gene TRBV5-1, with 7 bases fitting TRBD1. The CDR3 has 17 residues. Looked up from germline, CDR1 is SGHRS and CDR2 is YFSETQ. Unmatched junction bases numbered 13, after V lost 4 bases and J lost 2 bases. Full variable domain (remainder filled in from reference TRBV5-1 and TRBJ2-3): KAGVTQTPRYLIKTRGQQVTLSCSPISGHRSVSWYQQTPGQGLQFLFEYFSETQRNKGNFPGRFSGRQFSNSRSEMNVSTLELGDSALYLCASSPQTGMGSTDTQYFGPGTRLTVL.

This clonotype was recorded many times. The chain is built from TRBV7-8 and TRBJ2-7; the D gene could be TRBD1 or TRBD2 (5 bases each). This CDR3 comprises 15 residues. Germline CDR1 SGHVS, CDR2 FQNEAQ. Trimming stripped 5 bases from V and 5 bases from J, with 19 bases between. The CDR3 region is CASSRLWGSRNEQYF. The CDR3, as DNA: TGTGCCAGCAGCCGCCTCTGGGGGAGTCGGAACGAGCAGTACTTC.

The sample holds a few counts of this clonotype. J is TRBJ1-6 and V is TRBV20-1, with D possibly TRBD1 on 5 matching bases. The CDR3 length is 14 residues. The germline CDR1 and CDR2 sequences are DFQATT and SNEGSKA (reference sequence). The ends were cut back, 3 bases at V and 5 bases at J, with 11 bases in the middle. CDR3 loop: CSASEGINNSPLHF. The CDR3 DNA sequence: TGCAGTGCTAGTGAGGGGATTAATAATTCACCCCTCCACTTT.

This clonotype was seen only a few times. The V gene is TRBV7-2, the J gene TRBJ2-7; D remains ambiguous. V gave up 2 bases and J gave up 7 bases, with 6 bases separating them. CDR3 length: 11 residues. Looked up from germline, CDR1 is SGHTA and CDR2 is FQGNSA. DNA of the CDR3: TGTGCCAGCAGCTTAATGTATGAGCAGTACTTC. Its translation is CASSLMYEQYF.

This clonotype occurred many times. The CDR3 reads CASSLGQGGGMNTEAFF. Written as DNA, the CDR3 is TGTGCCAGCAGCTTAGGCCAAGGAGGGGGCATGAACACTGAAGCTTTCTTT. The chain carries TRBV7-9 and TRBJ1-1; 7 bases align to TRBD1. V lost 1 base, J lost 0 bases, and 8 bases stayed unmatched. This CDR3 contains 17 residues. Germline-derived CDR1 and CDR2 are SEHNR and FQNEAQ (reference sequence).

The table lists this clonotype with many counts. This chain uses TRBV7-6 with TRBJ2-5; 8 bases agree with TRBD1. This CDR3 region has 15 residues. Germline loops: CDR1 SGHVS, CDR2 FNYEAQ. The V gene end was trimmed by 5 bases and the J gene end by 4 bases; junction bases not matched to a gene: 9. CDR3 residues: CASSPRTGHGETQYF. CDR3 DNA: TGTGCCAGCAGCCCGAGGACAGGGCACGGAGAGACCCAGTACTTC. Combining the CDR3 with reference TRBV7-6 and TRBJ2-5 gives the whole variable domain GAGVSQSPRYKVTKRGQDVALRCDPISGHVSLYWYRQALGQGPEFLTYFNYEAQQDKSGLPNDRFSAERPEGSISTLTIQRTEQRDSAMYRCASSPRTGHGETQYFGPGTRLLVL.

The rearrangement joins TRBV19 to TRBJ1-5; unclear D gene. The CDR3 is 14 amino acids. CDR1 and CDR2 (germline): LNHDA, SQIVND (reference sequence). Trimming removed 3 bases at V and 7 bases at J, with 13 bases between. The CDR3 loop reads CASSMTGEQQPQHF. The CDR3 DNA follows: TGTGCCAGTAGTATGACCGGGGAGCAGCAGCCCCAGCATTTT.

The sample holds many counts of this clonotype. This rearrangement joins TRBV11-1 to TRBJ2-5, with D uncertain. V was clipped by 4 bases and J by 1 base, with 10 bases between them. Per the germline V gene, CDR1 is SGHAT and CDR2 is FQDESV (reference sequence). The CDR3 covers 14 residues. DNA for the CDR3: TGTGCCAGCAGCTGGCAAAGTTCCCAAGAGACCCAGTACTTC. It yields the protein CASSWQSSQETQYF.

The chain is built from TRBV6-1 and TRBJ2-5, with 7 bases matching TRBD1. Trimming took 6 bases from V and 9 from J; bases not matched to a gene: 10. The CDR3 extends over 13 amino acids. Looked up from germline, CDR1 is MNHNS and CDR2 is SASEGT. The CDR3 here is CASSQGTVDAQYF. CDR3 bases: TGTGCCAGCAGCCAAGGGACAGTGGACGCCCAGTACTTC.

This clonotype appeared many times. Here the CDR3 DNA reads TGCAGTGCTAGACCGACAGGGGTAGGCAATCAGCCCCAGCATTTT. Translated: CSARPTGVGNQPQHF. The chain uses TRBV20-1 and TRBJ1-5; TRBD1 matches at 8 bases. The CDR3 length is 15 residues. V dropped 2 bases and J dropped 2; count of bases not matched to a gene: 5. Per germline, CDR1 DFQATT and CDR2 SNEGSKA (reference sequence).

This clonotype has at least ten counts. The chain uses TRBV7-7 and TRBJ2-1, with TRBD1 matching 8 bases. The CDR3 sequence is 15 residues long. V trimming: 5 bases; J trimming: 5 bases; junction bases outside the gene matches: 8. CDR1 is SSHAT, CDR2 FNYEAQ, per germline (reference sequence). In DNA, the CDR3 is TGTGCCAGCAGCACTGACAGGGGCGACGACAATGAGCAGTTCTTC. Translating it yields CASSTDRGDDNEQFF.

The J gene is TRBJ1-1, the V gene TRBV12-3 or TRBV12-4; D is unresolved. The V and J ends lost 4 bases and 4 bases respectively, with 7 bases between them. CDR3 size: 12 residues. The CDR3, as DNA: TGTGCCAGCAGTTACGAGGGCACTGAAGCTTTCTTT. Protein product: CASSYEGTEAFF.

This clonotype has at least ten counts. The V gene is TRBV18, the J gene TRBJ1-1; D possibly corresponds to TRBD1 (5 bases). V was trimmed by 2 bases and J by 6 bases, leaving 13 bases between them. Germline-derived CDR1 and CDR2 are KGHSH and LQKENI. The CDR3 runs 14 residues. CDR3 nucleotides: TGTGCCAGCTCACCAATTGCGGACATGGCTGAAGCTTTCTTT. This gives the protein CASSPIADMAEAFF.

This clonotype was found a few times. The rearrangement joins TRBV19 to TRBJ2-1; 9 nucleotides match TRBD2. CDR3 length equals 14 residues. Germline CDR1 is LNHDA and CDR2 is SQIVND (reference sequence). Trimming cost V 5 bases and J 7 bases; bases outside gene matches: 6. CDR3 DNA: TGTGCCAGTAGTTCAAGCGGGGGGTGGAATGAGCAGTTCTTC. As protein: CASSSSGGWNEQFF.

This clonotype has a count of ten or more. In DNA form, the CDR3 reads TGTGCCAGCAGCCCAAAGGGACAGGCTTCCTACGAGCAGTACTTC. This translates into CASSPKGQASYEQYF. V usage is TRBV12-3 or TRBV12-4 and J usage is TRBJ2-7; the match to TRBD1 covers 8 bases. With 6 bases clipped from V and 1 base from J, the junction kept 8 bases outside the gene matches. The length of the CDR3 is 15 residues.

This clonotype was seen more than once but under ten times. The rearrangement joins TRBV3-1 to TRBJ1-2; D unresolved. V lost 1 base, J lost 4 bases, and 7 bases lay in between. The CDR3 totals 13 residues. Germline V lookup: CDR1 LGHDT, CDR2 YNNKEL (reference sequence). The CDR3 nucleotides are TGTGCCAGCAGCCAAGGGCGTTTCTATGGCTACACCTTC. This translates into CASSQGRFYGYTF. Together with reference TRBV3-1 and TRBJ1-2, the CDR3 gives the full variable domain: DTAVSQTPKYLVTQMGNDKSIKCEQNLGHDTMYWYKQDSKKFLKIMFSYNNKELIINETVPNRFSPKSPDKAHLNLHINSLELGDSAVYFCASSQGRFYGYTFGSGTRLTVV.

The sample holds a few counts of this clonotype. Germline and junction disagree at one end, which may indicate a read error. The chain combines TRBV20-1 with TRBJ1-1; no reliable D call. CDR1 is DFQATT, CDR2 SNEGSKA, per germline (reference sequence). This CDR3 has 11 residues. CDR3 amino acids: CSAQKGTEASF. In DNA form, the CDR3 reads TGCAGTGCACAGAAGGGCACTGAAGCTTCCTTT.

At least ten counts were recorded for this clonotype. The chain has TRBV29-1 and TRBJ2-3; TRBD2 matches 7 bases. The junction had 7 bases not matched to a gene; V was cut back by 2 bases and J by 2 bases. In germline, CDR1 is SQVTM, CDR2 ANQGSEA. The CDR3 spans 15 residues. The CDR3 sequence: CSVEYGGFLTDTQYF. CDR3 DNA sequence: TGCAGCGTTGAATACGGGGGGTTCCTCACAGATACGCAGTATTTT.

As for this clonotype: A clone one base away is much larger, so this may be a read error. The rearrangement links TRBV5-1 to TRBJ2-1; the D call may be TRBD1 or TRBD2 (6 bases each). Germline lookup yields CDR1 SGHRS and CDR2 YFSETQ. The CDR3 consists of 17 residues. The CDR3 loop reads CASSPGADGFSYNERFF. The CDR3 DNA reads as TGCGCCAGCAGCCCGGGGGCGGACGGGTTCTCCTACAATGAGCGGTTCTTC.

This clonotype was counted ten times or more. The chain combines TRBV28 with TRBJ2-7, with 10 bases matching TRBD2. The CDR3 runs 16 residues. Unmatched junction bases numbered 7, after V lost 4 bases and J lost 1 base. The germline CDR1 and CDR2 sequences are MDHEN and SYDVKM. CDR3 loop: CASSSLGLAESYEQYF. DNA for the CDR3: TGTGCCAGCAGTTCACTTGGACTAGCGGAGTCCTACGAGCAGTACTTC.

This clonotype was counted ten times or more. This chain links TRBV7-6 with TRBJ2-7; D may be TRBD1 (5 bases). The CDR3 is 15 amino acids. Germline lookup yields CDR1 SGHVS and CDR2 FNYEAQ. The germline V and J ends were trimmed by 4 bases and 6 bases, with 19 bases remaining between them. The CDR3 DNA reads TGTGCCAGCAGCTCGATCCAGGGTCCTGGTGGCGAGCAGTACTTC. Its translation: CASSSIQGPGGEQYF.

The CDR3 bases are TGTGCCAGCAGTCTCGCAGGGTATGACCAAGAGACCCAGTACTTC. Protein product: CASSLAGYDQETQYF. This chain joins TRBV14 and TRBJ2-5; a weak D match, TRBD1 (5 bases). V was clipped by 6 bases and J by 0 bases, with 14 bases between them. The CDR3 runs to 15 residues. Germline CDR1 reads SGHDN; CDR2 reads FVKESK.

This clonotype has at least ten counts. The rearrangement links TRBV7-8 to TRBJ1-6, with TRBD1 as a possible D gene (6 bases). The CDR3 totals 16 residues. Trimming took off 3 bases at V and 7 bases at J, with 16 bases between the two ends. Germline loops: CDR1 SGHVS, CDR2 FQNEAQ. The CDR3 DNA sequence: TGTGCCAGCAGCTTTCGAACGGGGGCCGTAAATTCACCCCTCCACTTT. Its translation is CASSFRTGAVNSPLHF.